Sequencing of this T cell receptor beta chain was carried out in a study of long-term antiretroviral therapy in people with HIV. The CDR3 consists of 14 residues. CDR1 and CDR2 from the germline V gene are SQVTM and ANQGSEA. The V end was cut by 4 bases, the J end by 7 bases, with 19 bases between. At least one PBMC sample before ART and at least two after were required. Of note for this clone: Antigen specificity is unknown.

Study outcomes and limitations: Clonal populations expanded prior to ART predominated within the repertoire at all time points. Transplant-donor-level diversity was not reached after ART, though diversity increased. Controls showed broader CDR3 length ranges than did the HIV repertoires.

Survey-level resolution applied to immunoSEQ assay v3.0. The assay was immunoSEQ multiplex PCR, and TCRdb's table has in-frame clones only and misses some. The sample includes more than 7,000 clones, about 76% seen only once; the top ten take roughly 17%. The input for sequencing was unsorted PBMCs, taken approximately eleven months before starting antiretroviral therapy. This receptor was obtained from a man aged 35 to 55 with HIV. V usage is TRBV29-1 and J usage is TRBJ1-2; possible D gene TRBD1, 6 bases. CDR3 bases: TGCAGCGTTGGAGGCCACAGGGAGGACTCTGGCTACACCTTC. It yields the protein CSVGGHREDSGYTF. The entire variable domain, with the rest obtained from reference TRBV29-1 and TRBJ1-2, is as follows: SAVISQKPSRDICQRGTSLTIQCQVDSQVTMMFWYRQQPGQSLTLIATANQGSEATYESGFVIDKFPISRPNLTFSTLTVSNMSPEDSSIYLCSVGGHREDSGYTFGSGTRLTVV.